The source of this T cell receptor (beta chain) is a study of blood T cells in healthy people across ages. Next came a second PCR, run for about 7 to 12 cycles, which used a sample-barcoded 5' primer along with a J-beta primer mix. From the 5' RACE reads, TCRdb called clonotypes with MiXCR, one entry per CDR3 protein. In the table there are about 1.1 million distinct CDR3 sequences, roughly two fifths of which are singletons. This clonotype was seen ten or more times. CDR1 and CDR2 (germline): DFQATT, SNEGSKA (reference sequence). Trimming removed 3 bases at V and 1 base at J, with 4 bases between. The CDR3 consists of 12 residues.

J is TRBJ1-5 and V is TRBV20-1; no clear D. The sample consisted of blood. The receptor was isolated from a man between 18 and 29 years old in good health. As DNA, the CDR3 is TGCAGTGCTAGGGACAGCAATCAGCCCCAGCATTTT. Its protein is CSARDSNQPQHF.